This T cell receptor beta chain was profiled in a study of blood T cell repertoires in COVID-19. Study information: Collection of acute and convalescent COVID-19 samples took place in the United States, Italy and Spain. T cells, B-cell-depleted T cells, or PBMCs provided the cDNA or gDNA that served as material.

In terms of age and location, participants ranged from roughly 18 to 100 years and lived in approximately 24 US areas. Clinical histories supplied by participants themselves formed the basis of cohort assignment. Clones were read by immunoSEQ multiplex PCR, and TCRdb kept only the in-frame ones, dropping some. This table has under 200,000 clones, roughly 90% appearing once. The specimen was PBMCs or T cells enriched from blood (not recorded which). The TCR was taken from a young woman who had recovered from COVID-19.

CDR3 nucleotides: TGTGCCTGGAATTGGAGACAGGGTGACGAGCAGTACTTC. Protein product: CAWNWRQGDEQYF. The V and J genes are TRBV30 and TRBJ2-7, with 7 bases matching TRBD1. After removal of 4 bases from V and 5 bases from J, the junction contained 8 bases not matched to a gene. Germline assignment: CDR1 GTSNPN and CDR2 SVGIG (reference sequence). The CDR3 totals 13 residues.